This T cell receptor (beta chain) is from a study of shared clonotypes between healthy human individuals. Findings and caveats of the study: An expected dependence of interdonor clonotype sharing on sequencing depth was noted. Relative to their counterparts shared across all four donors, non-shared clonotypes exhibited diminished generation probabilities. A generally larger estimated richness was seen in naive subsets than in memory subsets.

The naive CD8 fraction comprised CD45RO-negative cells positively selected for CCR7 and excluded terminally differentiated effector memory CD45RA+ cells. The J segment lost 7 bases and the V segment lost 3 bases, leaving 15 bases of the junction unmatched. In germline, CDR1 is SGDLS, CDR2 YYNGEE. CDR3 size: 18 residues. As to this clone: Its antigen remains unknown.

Sequenced by immunoSEQ multiplex PCR; TCRdb stores in-frame clones only, minus some. Here the sample spans roughly 2,000,000 clones, approximately 95% being singletons. Sequencing was performed on naive CD8+ T cells sorted from blood. The rearrangement uses TRBV9 and TRBJ1-3; TRBD1 agrees at 11 bases. The TCR comes from a man between 18 and 29 years old in good health. Here the CDR3 DNA reads TGTGCCAGCAGCGGGAAACCCAAGGGGACAGGGGGACCGAACACCATATATTTT. This sequence encodes CASSGKPKGTGGPNTIYF.